Included here is one T cell receptor (beta chain) sequence, with context. Its antigen is currently unknown. The data derive from a study of shared clonotypes between healthy human individuals. Overall study findings and caveats: The sharing of 4.5% to 5% of naive CD4 clonotypes was seen across a handful of donors.

The authors loaded 200 ng DNA, 25,000 to 30,000 T cell genomes, into sorted-subset replicate PCRs. TCRdb keeps only in-frame clones here, not all; method: immunoSEQ multiplex PCR. The sample lists roughly 1,500,000 clones; around 98.5% were seen once. The study drew all its donors from Caucasian adults living in Nashville, Tennessee. This CDR3 spans 18 amino acids. Losses at the gene ends were 4 bases for V and 9 bases for J; bases not matched to a gene: 20. From germline, CDR1 is SGHTA and CDR2 FQGTGA. The chain is built from TRBV7-3 and TRBJ2-1; the match to TRBD2 covers 8 bases. The receptor was derived from a man aged 25 to 45 in good health. The specimen was naive CD4+ T cells sorted from blood. Stated subset: CD45RA+ positively selected. CDR3 nucleotides: TGTGCCAGCAGCTCCGTGGGGTTTGGGCGGGAGGATTTTGGTGAGCAGTTCTTC. Translated, it gives CASSSVGFGREDFGEQFF.